A selection of T cell receptor beta chains follows, all from one sample in a study of early T cells in non-severe SARS-CoV-2 infection. TCRdb ran MiXCR on the 5' RACE reads and lists one entry per CDR3 protein. Of approximately 70,000 distinct CDR3 sequences listed, approximately 13% are singletons. Material for sequencing was whole blood. The receptors originated from an adult who was a healthcare worker with PCR-confirmed SARS-CoV-2 infection or an uninfected control (not recorded which). The CDR3 runs from the conserved cysteine through the conserved F or W. The order of the fields is D gene, V gene, J gene, clone size, CDR3 protein, CDR3 DNA. A D gene is named only where the DNA matches it firmly. Size is stated for part of the rows, as once, few or many counts, or as a class when the clone is expanded.

>NA|TRBV21-1|TRBJ1-1|NA
CAKQTGAITEAFF
TGTGCCAAGCAGACGGGGGCTATCACTGAAGCTTTCTTT
>NA|TRBV12-3/TRBV12-4|TRBJ1-2|many
CASSLNVWGRGEHGYTF
TGTGCCAGCAGTTTAAACGTTTGGGGCAGGGGAGAACATGGCTACACCTTC
>NA|TRBV5-5|TRBJ2-5|few
CASSPRSQAQETQYF
TGTGCCAGCAGCCCGAGGTCCCAGGCACAAGAGACCCAGTACTTC
>TRBD2|TRBV5-1|TRBJ2-7|many
CASSLGAGVVNEQYF
TGCGCCAGCAGCTTGGGTGCGGGAGTAGTAAACGAGCAGTACTTC
>NA|TRBV29-1|TRBJ2-5|few
CSVVVTETQYF
TGCAGCGTTGTCGTGACGGAGACCCAGTACTTC
>NA|TRBV6-4|TRBJ1-1|many
CASKWGRTELMNTEAFF
TGTGCCAGCAAGTGGGGCAGGACGGAGCTTATGAACACTGAAGCTTTCTTT
>TRBD2|TRBV3-1|TRBJ2-1|many
CASGRLAGGLNEQFF
TGTGCCAGCGGACGACTAGCGGGAGGACTAAATGAGCAGTTCTTC
>NA|TRBV7-6|TRBJ2-7|NA
CASSFSGAVSEQYF
TGTGCCAGCAGCTTCTCGGGGGCGGTCTCCGAGCAGTACTTC
>TRBD2|TRBV7-6|TRBJ2-1|NA
CASSPYRAAGILYNEQFF
TGTGCCAGCAGCCCTTACCGGGCAGCGGGAATCCTCTACAATGAGCAGTTCTTC
>NA|TRBV19|TRBJ1-3|many
CASTRGPGNTIYF
TGTGCCAGTACCAGGGGCCCCGGAAACACCATATATTTT
>NA|TRBV15|TRBJ2-2|NA
CATSKRQANTGELFF
TGTGCCACCAGCAAAAGGCAGGCGAACACCGGGGAGCTGTTTTTT
>NA|TRBV4-1|TRBJ1-2|few
CASSQEGGSNYGYTF
TGCGCCAGCAGCCAAGAAGGGGGATCTAACTATGGCTACACCTTC
>NA|TRBV29-1|TRBJ2-5|many
CSVTGQYQETQYF
TGCAGCGTCACAGGGCAGTACCAAGAGACCCAGTACTTC
>NA|TRBV20-1|TRBJ1-2|many
CSASTRSGGYTF
TGCAGTGCTAGCACCAGGTCCGGAGGCTACACCTTC
>NA|TRBV6-5|TRBJ1-6|NA
CASSPRPPGSSPLHF
TGTGCCAGCAGTCCACGGCCCCCTGGCAGTTCACCCCTCCACTTT
>TRBD1|TRBV6-2/TRBV6-3|TRBJ2-7|many
CASSTYRGHYEQYF
TGTGCCAGCAGCACCTACAGGGGGCATTACGAGCAGTACTTC
>NA|TRBV6-2/TRBV6-3|TRBJ1-1|NA
CASSYRATAAFF
TGTGCCAGCAGTTACCGGGCTACCGCAGCTTTCTTT
>TRBD2|TRBV5-1|TRBJ2-3|NA
CASSFGLAALTDTQYF
TGCGCCAGCAGCTTTGGACTAGCGGCTCTCACAGATACGCAGTATTTT
>TRBD1|TRBV7-2|TRBJ2-7|NA
CASSLTGTGLYEQYF
TGTGCCAGCAGCCTCACCGGGACAGGGCTCTACGAGCAGTACTTC
>NA|TRBV4-1|TRBJ2-6|NA
CASSQGLANVLTF
TGCGCCAGCAGCCAAGGACTGGCCAACGTCCTGACTTTC
>NA|TRBV3-1|TRBJ2-7|NA
CASSQAGQTYEQYF
TGTGCCAGCAGCCAGGCGGGGCAGACCTACGAGCAGTACTTC
>TRBD1|TRBV29-1|TRBJ1-1|NA
CSVRDRGFFTEAFF
TGCAGCGTTAGGGACAGGGGCTTTTTTACTGAAGCTTTCTTT
>NA|TRBV14|TRBJ2-1|NA
CASSQLTGRSYNEQFF
TGTGCCAGCAGCCAACTTACGGGACGGAGTTACAATGAGCAGTTCTTC